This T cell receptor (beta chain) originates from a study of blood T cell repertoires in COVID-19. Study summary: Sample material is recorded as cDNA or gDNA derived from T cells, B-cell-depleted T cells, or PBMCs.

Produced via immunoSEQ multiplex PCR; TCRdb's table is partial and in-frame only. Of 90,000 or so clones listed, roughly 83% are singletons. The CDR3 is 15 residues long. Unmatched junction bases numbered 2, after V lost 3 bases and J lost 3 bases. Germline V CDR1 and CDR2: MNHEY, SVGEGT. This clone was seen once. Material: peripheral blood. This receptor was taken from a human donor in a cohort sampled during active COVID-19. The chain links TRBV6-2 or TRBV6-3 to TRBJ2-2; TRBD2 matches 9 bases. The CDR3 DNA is TGTGCCAGCAGTTATAGCGGGAGAGACACCGGGGAGCTGTTTTTT. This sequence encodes CASSYSGRDTGELFF.